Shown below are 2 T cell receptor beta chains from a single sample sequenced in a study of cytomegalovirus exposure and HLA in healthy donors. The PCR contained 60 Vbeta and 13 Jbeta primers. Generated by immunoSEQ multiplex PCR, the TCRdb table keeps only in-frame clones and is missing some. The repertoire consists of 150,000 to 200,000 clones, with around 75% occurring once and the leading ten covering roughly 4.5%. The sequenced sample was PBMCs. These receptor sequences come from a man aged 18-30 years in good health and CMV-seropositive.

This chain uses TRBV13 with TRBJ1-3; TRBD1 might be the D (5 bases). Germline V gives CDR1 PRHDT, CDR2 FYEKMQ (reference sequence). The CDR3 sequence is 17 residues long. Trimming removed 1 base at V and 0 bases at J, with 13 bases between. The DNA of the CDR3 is TGTGCCAGCAGCTTAGCGTTCGAGACAGCCTCTGGAAACACCATATATTTT. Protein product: CASSLAFETASGNTIYF.

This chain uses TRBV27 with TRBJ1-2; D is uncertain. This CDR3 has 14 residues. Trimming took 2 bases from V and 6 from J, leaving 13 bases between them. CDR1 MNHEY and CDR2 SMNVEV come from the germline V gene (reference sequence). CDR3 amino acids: CASSLLGAGNGYTF. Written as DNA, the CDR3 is TGTGCCAGCAGTTTACTGGGAGCCGGGAATGGCTACACCTTC.